The 27 T cell receptor beta chains below all came from one sample that was sequenced in a study of T cells expressing NK-cell markers (dated by TCRdb to 2020 to 2022). The protocol used for the library was 5' RACE. Instrument on record: Illumina HiSeq 2000. TCRdb reprocessed the sequencing reads and holds a single record per CDR3 protein sequence, with no DNA. The table of this sample itemizes approximately 460,000 distinct CDR3 sequences. The ten biggest clones cover approximately 7% of the sample. Sequenced sample: blood T cells: a sorted CD56 or NKG2C T cell subset, CD4+ or CD8+ T cells, or bulk PBMC T cells (not recorded which). The source is a woman between 18 and 69 years old in good health.

The chain joins TRBV20-1 to TRBJ2-5; checking the TCRdb D call of TRBD1 is not possible without DNA. CDR3 length: 14 residues. The germline CDR1 and CDR2 sequences are DFQATT and SNEGSKA (reference sequence). The CDR3 here is CSAETGGGHETQYF.

The rearrangement joins TRBV20-1 to TRBJ2-7; no DNA is available, so the TRBD1 call from TCRdb remains unchecked. CDR3 size: 14 residues. Germline loops: CDR1 DFQATT, CDR2 SNEGSKA (reference sequence). CDR3 amino acids: CSARIGERAYEQYF.

The rearrangement joins TRBV3-1 to TRBJ2-7. The CDR3 covers 13 residues. Germline CDR1 is LGHDT and CDR2 is YNNKEL (reference sequence). CDR3 amino acids: CASSHPDSYEQYF.

The V gene is TRBV5-5, the J gene TRBJ2-3; without DNA, the TCRdb call of TRBD1 cannot be checked. CDR1 is SGHKS, CDR2 YYEKEE, per germline (reference sequence). The CDR3 sequence is 14 residues long. The CDR3: CASSSIPGADTQYF.

The chain joins TRBV11-2 to TRBJ2-5; the D gene TCRdb calls, TRBD1, cannot be checked with no DNA. CDR1 is SGHAT and CDR2 is FQNNGV in the germline V gene. CDR3 size: 15 residues. The CDR3 is CASSLVGQGSSDQYF.

V gene TRBV18 combines with J gene TRBJ1-6. Germline CDR1 is KGHSH and CDR2 is LQKENI. CDR3 length: 14 amino acids. CDR3 sequence: CASSDGPYNSPLHF.

The V gene is TRBV7-2, the J gene TRBJ2-4; checking the TCRdb D call of TRBD2 is not possible without DNA. The germline gives CDR1 SGHTA, CDR2 FQGNSA. This CDR3 is built from 14 residues. The CDR3 loop reads CASSSGGTKNIQYF.

The rearrangement uses TRBV19 and TRBJ1-2; TCRdb returns TRBD1, unconfirmable since there is no DNA. The germline V gene has CDR1 LNHDA and CDR2 SQIVND (reference sequence). The CDR3 runs to 15 residues. CDR3 amino acids: CASWGGQGIDYGYTF.

The V gene is TRBV19, the J gene TRBJ2-2. The CDR3 totals 13 residues. Germline V gives CDR1 LNHDA, CDR2 SQIVND (reference sequence). The CDR3 reads CASSIGRVGELFF.

The chain couples TRBV19 to TRBJ2-4; TCRdb designates TRBD1, a call that cannot be tested without DNA. The CDR3 runs 16 residues. Germline V gene sequence: CDR1 LNHDA, CDR2 SQIVND (reference sequence). CDR3 protein: CASSFSPQGAKNIQYF.

This chain joins TRBV12-3 or TRBV12-4 and TRBJ1-1; as DNA is missing, the TRBD1 call by TCRdb cannot be tested. The CDR3 runs to 15 residues. CDR3 residues: CASSLASGVVTEAFF.

The chain is built from TRBV7-2 and TRBJ1-1. The CDR3 is 14 amino acids. Germline V gene sequence: CDR1 SGHTA, CDR2 FQGNSA. The CDR3 sequence: CASSQRAGPTEAFF. The full variable domain, with the rest looked up from reference TRBV7-2 and TRBJ1-1, is GAGVSQSPSNKVTEKGKDVELRCDPISGHTALYWYRQSLGQGLEFLIYFQGNSAPDKSGLPSDRFSAERTGGSVSTLTIQRTQQEDSAVYLCASSQRAGPTEAFFGQGTRLTVV.

The chain has TRBV4-2 and TRBJ2-3. Germline V lookup: CDR1 LGHNA, CDR2 YNFKEQ. The CDR3 contains 16 residues. The CDR3 loop reads CASSQGEVGSTDTQYF.

The chain carries TRBV28 and TRBJ2-1; there is no DNA to check the TCRdb D call of TRBD1. Per germline, CDR1 MDHEN and CDR2 SYDVKM. This CDR3 comprises 17 residues. The CDR3 sequence: CASSPPLTGGAADEQFF.

The CDR3 protein is CASRFTGVYGYTF. The rearrangement joins TRBV6-1 to TRBJ1-2; TCRdb lists TRBD1, though no DNA is available to test this call. This CDR3 region has 13 residues. Looked up from germline, CDR1 is MNHNS and CDR2 is SASEGT.

The chain recombines TRBV7-3 with TRBJ2-1; with no DNA, the TCRdb D assignment of TRBD1 cannot be verified. The CDR3 totals 15 residues. Germline V gene sequence: CDR1 SGHTA, CDR2 FQGTGA. CDR3 loop: CASSLGDRVVNEQFF.

The V and J genes are TRBV6-1 and TRBJ2-4; TCRdb outputs TRBD2, but without DNA this stays unchecked. In germline, CDR1 is MNHNS, CDR2 SASEGT. CDR3 length: 19 amino acids. The CDR3 protein is CASSDLAGGTKLAKNIQYF.

V usage is TRBV12-3 or TRBV12-4 and J usage is TRBJ1-4; TCRdb names TRBD1, which stays unverified in the absence of DNA. The CDR3 covers 14 residues. This CDR3 is CASSPTGGEEKLFF.

V and J are TRBV4-3 and TRBJ2-5; the TCRdb D gene call, TRBD1, has no DNA to confirm it. The CDR3 extends over 16 amino acids. Germline CDR1 is LGHNA and CDR2 is YSLEER. The CDR3 reads CASSQEGDRGLETQYF.

The gene calls are TRBV3-1 and TRBJ2-7; the TCRdb D gene call, TRBD1, has no DNA to confirm it. The CDR3 loop spans 17 amino acids. Germline V CDR1 and CDR2: LGHDT, YNNKEL (reference sequence). The chain's CDR3 is CASSQDIHLPHHSEQYF.

This rearrangement joins TRBV4-2 to TRBJ1-5; TCRdb designates TRBD1, a call that cannot be tested without DNA. This CDR3 comprises 14 residues. Germline V gene data show CDR1 as LGHNA and CDR2 as YNFKEQ. The CDR3 is CASSSRGTDQPQHF.

V and J are TRBV11-2 and TRBJ2-3; the D gene TCRdb calls, TRBD1, cannot be checked with no DNA. The germline V gene encodes CDR1 SGHAT and CDR2 FQNNGV. The CDR3 has 15 amino acids. The CDR3 loop reads CASSVGDRELDTQYF.

V and J are TRBV2 and TRBJ2-1; the D call of TRBD2 rests on TCRdb alone, since no DNA is present to check it. CDR1 is SNHLY, CDR2 FYNNEI, per germline. This CDR3 spans 14 amino acids. CDR3 protein: CASRRDYLEDEQFF.

The chain has TRBV7-9 and TRBJ2-2. This CDR3 spans 13 amino acids. Looked up from germline, CDR1 is SEHNR and CDR2 is FQNEAQ (reference sequence). This CDR3 is CASSLVGNGELFF.

The chain is built from TRBV18 and TRBJ1-2; the TRBD1 assignment by TCRdb is unverifiable without DNA. This CDR3 comprises 13 residues. CDR1 is KGHSH, CDR2 LQKENI, per germline. CDR3 region: CASSPGGDYGYTF.

This sequence joins TRBV28 and TRBJ2-7; the D call of TRBD2 rests on TCRdb alone, since no DNA is present to check it. CDR1 MDHEN and CDR2 SYDVKM come from the germline V gene. This CDR3 comprises 17 residues. The CDR3 reads CASSAPQTSGDSYEQYF. Supplemented by reference TRBV28 and TRBJ2-7, the full variable domain reads DVKVTQSSRYLVKRTGEKVFLECVQDMDHENMFWYRQDPGLGLRLIYFSYDVKMKEKGDIPEGYSVSREKKERFSLILESASTNQTSMYLCASSAPQTSGDSYEQYFGPGTRLTVT.

The CDR3 sequence: CASSDHGGTDTQYF. V and J are TRBV25-1 and TRBJ2-3; TCRdb gives TRBD1 as the D gene, but with no DNA this cannot be confirmed. Looked up from germline, CDR1 is MGHDK and CDR2 is SYGVNS. CDR3 length: 14 residues.